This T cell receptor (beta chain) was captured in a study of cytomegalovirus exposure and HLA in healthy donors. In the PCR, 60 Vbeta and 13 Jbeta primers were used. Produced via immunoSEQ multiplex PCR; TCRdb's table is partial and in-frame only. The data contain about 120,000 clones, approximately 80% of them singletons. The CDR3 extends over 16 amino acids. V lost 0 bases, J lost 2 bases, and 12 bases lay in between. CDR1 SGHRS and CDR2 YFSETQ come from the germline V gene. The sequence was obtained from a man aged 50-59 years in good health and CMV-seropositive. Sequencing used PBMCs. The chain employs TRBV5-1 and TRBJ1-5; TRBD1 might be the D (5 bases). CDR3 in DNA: TGCGCCAGCAGCTTGGAAGGGGATTATCGCAATCAGCCCCAGCATTTT. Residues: CASSLEGDYRNQPQHF.